Shown below are 20 T cell receptor beta chains from a single sample sequenced in a study of molecular identifiers for immune sequencing clone quantification. TCRdb used MiXCR to reprocess the PCR reads, holding one entry per CDR3 protein. Found here are about half a million distinct CDR3 sequences, 25% of them singletons; the top ten hold around 0.8%. Source material: naive CD8+ T cells from blood, with Jurkat cell RNA spiked in. Subset defined: FACS-sorted CD8+CD4-CCR7+CD45RA+ naive T cells. All receptors come from a human donor in good health. Some libraries in this study had Jurkat cell RNA spiked in.

A remark on this clonotype: One junction end disagrees with the germline gene, perhaps due to a read error. V usage is TRBV28 and J usage is TRBJ2-1, with 8 positions matching TRBD1. From germline, CDR1 is MDHEN and CDR2 SYDVKM. The CDR3 totals 14 residues. CDR3 nucleotides: TGTGCCAGCAGTTTCAGGGGGCGGGGCAATGAGCAGTGCTTC. As protein: CASSFRGRGNEQCF.

J is TRBJ1-3 and V is TRBV7-9; D gene uncertain. The germline V and J ends were trimmed by 5 bases and 1 base, with 12 bases remaining between them. Germline values: CDR1 SEHNR, CDR2 FQNEAQ (reference sequence). This CDR3 contains 15 residues. The CDR3, as DNA: TGTGCCAGCAGCCCCCCCGGCTCATCTGGAAACACCATATATTTT. Its translation is CASSPPGSSGNTIYF.

There are many counts of this clonotype. CDR3 nucleotide sequence: TGTGCCAGCAGCTTACTCCGGGACAGGGAGACGGCTTTCTTT. As protein: CASSLLRDRETAFF. The gene calls are TRBV7-2 and TRBJ1-1; 9 nucleotides agree with TRBD1. CDR3 length: 14 residues. V gave up 2 bases and J gave up 11 bases; unmatched junction bases: 9. Germline loops: CDR1 SGHTA, CDR2 FQGNSA.

This CDR3 reads CASSLEVGDLIEAFF. For the CDR3, the DNA is TGTGCCAGCAGTTTAGAAGTAGGGGACCTGATTGAAGCTTTCTTT. The V gene is TRBV28, the J gene TRBJ1-1, with D maybe TRBD1 (5 bases). V was shortened by 2 bases and J by 7 bases, with 17 bases between the two germline ends. Germline CDR1 MDHEN, CDR2 SYDVKM. The CDR3 has 15 amino acids.

This clonotype appeared once. This may stem from a read error, because a much larger clone lies one nucleotide away. The chain couples TRBV9 to TRBJ1-1; a possible D gene is TRBD1 (6 bases). CDR3 length: 15 residues. CDR1 is SGDLS, CDR2 YYNGEE, per germline. The V end lost 4 bases, the J end lost 7 bases, and 20 bases lay between the germline ends. This CDR3 reads CASSPCVGQGIEAFF. The DNA of the CDR3 is TGTGCCAGCAGCCCATGCGTAGGTCAGGGGATTGAAGCTTTCTTT.

The sample holds a few counts of this clonotype. The chain recombines TRBV27 with TRBJ1-1, with D perhaps TRBD1 (5 bases). CDR1 is MNHEY and CDR2 is SMNVEV in the germline V gene (reference sequence). V was clipped by 5 bases and J by 4 bases, with 17 bases between them. The CDR3 spans 15 residues. CDR3 sequence reads: CASSPMFGAVTEAFF. CDR3 DNA: TGTGCCAGCAGTCCGATGTTCGGGGCGGTCACTGAAGCTTTCTTT.

This clonotype was recorded many times. This rearrangement joins TRBV19 to TRBJ2-3; D not resolved. Germline V gene sequence: CDR1 LNHDA, CDR2 SQIVND (reference sequence). Deletions cut 3 bases from V and 3 bases from J, with 7 bases between. The CDR3 is 13 residues long. The CDR3 DNA sequence: TGTGCCAGTAGTATTGCAGGTACAGATACGCAGTATTTT. This encodes CASSIAGTDTQYF.

As to this clonotype: This could be a read error, since a much larger clone is one nucleotide away. The chain combines TRBV24-1 with TRBJ2-6, with D possibly being TRBD1 (6 bases). Germline V lookup: CDR1 KGHDR, CDR2 SFDVKD. The CDR3 length is 18 residues. The CDR3 loop reads CATSDAGFTGSGATVLTF. Here the CDR3 DNA reads TGTGCCACCAGTGATGCCGGCTTTACTGGGTCAGGGGCCACCGTCCTGACTTTC.

The chain recombines TRBV27 with TRBJ2-5; 7 bases agree with TRBD1. Losses at the gene ends were 5 bases for V and 5 bases for J; bases not matched to a gene: 5. The CDR3 runs 13 residues. Germline CDR1 reads MNHEY; CDR2 reads SMNVEV (reference sequence). This chain's CDR3 is CASSHRGPETQYF. The CDR3 DNA is TGTGCCAGCAGTCACAGGGGACCGGAGACCCAGTACTTC.

For this clonotype: The CDR3 does not close with the conserved phenylalanine or tryptophan, likely indicating a read error. This chain joins TRBV4-3 and TRBJ2-7; the match to TRBD2 covers 7 bases. The CDR3 is 16 residues long. V gave up 1 base and J gave up 5 bases; unmatched junction bases: 11. The germline gives CDR1 LGHNA, CDR2 YSLEER. CDR3: CASSQGRSGLSHEQYS. The CDR3, as DNA: TGCGCCAGCAGCCAAGGAAGATCGGGACTAAGCCACGAGCAGTACTCC.

This chain connects TRBV19 to TRBJ2-1, with 8 bases matching TRBD2. V shed 2 bases and J 4 bases; nucleotides not matched to a gene: 16. The germline CDR1 and CDR2 sequences are LNHDA and SQIVND (reference sequence). This CDR3 spans 19 amino acids. CDR3 sequence reads: CASSISQGHELAEYNEQFF. CDR3 DNA: TGTGCCAGTAGTATAAGCCAGGGGCACGAACTAGCGGAATACAATGAGCAGTTCTTC.

There are a few counts of this clonotype. The CDR3 here is CASGGFEDTQYF. The CDR3 nucleotides are TGTGCCAGCGGTGGATTCGAGGATACGCAGTATTTT. The chain has TRBV7-9 and TRBJ2-3; D uncertain. V was clipped by 8 bases and J by 6 bases, with 12 bases between them. The CDR3 consists of 12 residues. CDR1 is SEHNR, CDR2 FQNEAQ, per germline (reference sequence).

This rearrangement joins TRBV6-2 or TRBV6-3 to TRBJ1-1; 10 bases line up with TRBD1. From germline, CDR1 is MNHEY and CDR2 SVGEGT. V was pared by 5 bases and J by 3 bases, with 6 bases of the junction left unmatched. The CDR3 spans 15 residues. Here the CDR3 DNA reads TGTGCCAGCAGTACCGGACAGGGGGGTTACACTGAAGCTTTCTTT. This codes for CASSTGQGGYTEAFF.

The V and J genes are TRBV6-2 or TRBV6-3 and TRBJ2-5; 12 bases are shared with TRBD2. V gave up 1 base and J gave up 4 bases; unmatched junction bases: 1. Germline CDR1 and CDR2: MNHEY and SVGEGT. This CDR3 comprises 15 residues. The CDR3 DNA reads as TGTGCCAGCAGTTACTTACTAGCGGGGGGAGAGACCCAGTACTTC. It yields the protein CASSYLLAGGETQYF.

This clonotype came up a few times. The J gene is TRBJ1-5, the V gene TRBV7-9; D remains ambiguous. CDR3 length equals 16 residues. Germline assignment: CDR1 SEHNR and CDR2 FQNEAQ (reference sequence). V was shortened by 8 bases and J by 0 bases, with 17 bases between the two germline ends. The CDR3 DNA sequence: TGTGCCAGCTCCCTCGAGGGCCCCTATAGCAATCAGCCCCAGCATTTT. Protein: CASSLEGPYSNQPQHF.

About this clonotype itself: A read error is possible here, since a much larger clone lies one base away. The CDR3 end shows no conserved phenylalanine or tryptophan, and so a read error is likely. The chain is built from TRBV29-1 and TRBJ2-7; D unresolved. V lost 0 bases to trimming and J lost 5 bases, with 5 bases between them. The CDR3 runs 11 residues. Germline CDR1 is SQVTM and CDR2 is ANQGSEA. The CDR3 here is CSVEDRNEQYL. CDR3 coding DNA: TGCAGCGTTGAAGACCGGAACGAGCAGTACCTC.

This clonotype was recorded a few times. V and J are TRBV19 and TRBJ1-2; no firm D call. V was pared by 2 bases and J by 2 bases, with 6 bases between. Germline lookup yields CDR1 LNHDA and CDR2 SQIVND (reference sequence). This CDR3 region has 13 residues. Here the CDR3 DNA reads TGTGCCAGTAGTATAACAGAAAACTATGGCTACACCTTC. It codes for CASSITENYGYTF.

V gene TRBV7-2 combines with J gene TRBJ1-4, with D perhaps matching TRBD1 (5 bases). Trimming stripped 5 bases from V and 7 bases from J, with 17 bases between. The V gene's germline CDR1 is SGHTA and CDR2 FQGNSA. The CDR3 covers 15 residues. The CDR3 DNA sequence: TGTGCCAGCAGCCCGATAGGGGCAAGAAGTGAAAAACTGTTTTTT. This sequence encodes CASSPIGARSEKLFF.

The chain couples TRBV7-3 to TRBJ2-3; D unresolved. The V end lost 5 bases, the J end lost 1 base, and 13 bases lay between the germline ends. Per germline, CDR1 SGHTA and CDR2 FQGTGA. This CDR3 comprises 15 residues. The CDR3 coding sequence is TGTGCCAGCAGCCCAGGACCCCTAGGCACAGATACGCAGTATTTT. The encoded protein is CASSPGPLGTDTQYF.

Points on this clonotype: It may be a read error: a sequence one base away is much more abundant. The chain couples TRBV13 to TRBJ1-1; 8 bases map to TRBD1. This CDR3 spans 14 amino acids. Germline V gives CDR1 PRHDT, CDR2 FYEKMQ (reference sequence). The CDR3: CTSSLTDRDTEAFF. In DNA form, the CDR3 reads TGTACCAGCAGCTTAACGGACAGGGACACTGAAGCTTTCTTT.